These 31 T cell receptor beta chains came from one sample sequenced in a study of T-cell reconstitution after alpha-beta-depleted transplantation in children. Preparation of the TCRbeta library was carried out with unique molecular identifiers. One entry per CDR3 protein results from TCRdb running MiXCR on the PCR reads. The repertoire has 250,000 to 400,000 distinct CDR3 sequences, 23% of them found once; the top ten carry approximately 11%. The sequencing used PBMCs, mostly from graft donor cells, collected 180 days after TCRalphabeta/CD19-depleted stem cell transplant. The receptors shown here come from a male patient between 5 and 17 years old who had a stem cell transplant for acute lymphoblastic leukemia, so the T cells may come from the graft donor.

There are a few counts of this clonotype. The chain is built from TRBV12-3 or TRBV12-4 and TRBJ1-1, with a weak D call TRBD1 (5 bases). V was trimmed by 6 bases and J by 0 bases, leaving 14 bases between them. CDR3 size: 15 residues. The CDR3 is CASSPPGTLNTEAFF. CDR3 DNA: TGTGCCAGCAGCCCCCCCGGGACGTTGAACACTGAAGCTTTCTTT.

This sequence joins TRBV6-5 and TRBJ2-3; TRBD2 matches at 9 bases. The trim removed 2 bases at V and 3 bases at J, leaving 9 bases unmatched. Germline V gives CDR1 MNHEY, CDR2 SVGAGI. The CDR3 totals 17 residues. CDR3 coding DNA: TGTGCCAGCAGTTACCGCCCAGGACTAGCGCCGACAGATACGCAGTATTTT. Translating it yields CASSYRPGLAPTDTQYF.

The rearrangement uses TRBV27 and TRBJ1-1; D is uncertain. This CDR3 is built from 15 residues. Per germline, CDR1 MNHEY and CDR2 SMNVEV (reference sequence). The V and J ends lost 2 bases and 1 base respectively, with 11 bases between them. CDR3 amino acids: CASSLRGLANTEAFF. CDR3 DNA sequence: TGTGCCAGCAGTTTACGGGGTCTTGCGAACACTGAAGCTTTCTTT.

This sequence joins TRBV4-2 and TRBJ2-1; D assignment may be TRBD1 or TRBD2 (5 bases each). Trimming took 4 bases from V and 2 from J, leaving 15 bases between them. CDR1 LGHNA and CDR2 YNFKEQ come from the germline V gene. The CDR3 covers 16 residues. In DNA, the CDR3 is TGTGCCAGCAGCCCCCTAGCCGGGACCACCTACAATGAGCAGTTCTTC. Translation gives CASSPLAGTTYNEQFF.

This clonotype appeared a few times. The V call is TRBV5-1, the J call TRBJ1-6; the D gene is possibly TRBD1 (5 bases). The germline CDR1 and CDR2 sequences are SGHRS and YFSETQ. This CDR3 has 17 amino acids. Trimming shortened V by 4 bases and J by 6 bases, and 20 bases separated the two germline ends. The CDR3 protein is CASSPGFRDSANSPLHF. The CDR3 DNA sequence: TGCGCCAGCAGCCCGGGGTTCCGGGACTCAGCTAATTCACCCCTCCACTTT.

This rearrangement joins TRBV14 to TRBJ1-2; no clear D. The CDR3 runs 16 residues. V gave up 3 bases and J gave up 3 bases, with 17 bases separating them. Germline CDR1 is SGHDN and CDR2 is FVKESK. The CDR3, as DNA: TGTGCCAGCAGCCATATCCCCTCCCCGACGGACTATGGCTACACCTTC. Protein sequence: CASSHIPSPTDYGYTF.

The gene calls are TRBV25-1 and TRBJ2-7, with 9 bases lining up with TRBD1. This CDR3 has 14 amino acids. CDR1 MGHDK and CDR2 SYGVNS come from the germline V gene. Trimming cost V 6 bases and J 7 bases; bases outside gene matches: 10. The CDR3 nucleotides are TGTGCCAGCAGCATCGGGACAGGGAGTTCGGAGCAGTACTTC. It translates to CASSIGTGSSEQYF.

V usage is TRBV20-1 and J usage is TRBJ2-7; 11 bases match TRBD1. Per germline, CDR1 DFQATT and CDR2 SNEGSKA (reference sequence). The CDR3 is made up of 14 amino acids. After removal of 6 bases from V and 4 bases from J, the junction contained 8 bases not matched to a gene. In DNA form, the CDR3 reads TGCAGTGCCCCTCCGGGACAGGGGGGATACGAGCAGTACTTC. This translates into CSAPPGQGGYEQYF.

This chain links TRBV6-5 with TRBJ2-1, with 11 bases matching TRBD2. The CDR3 runs to 18 residues. In germline, CDR1 is MNHEY, CDR2 SVGAGI. The V gene end was trimmed by 0 bases and the J gene end by 9 bases; junction bases not matched to a gene: 13. The CDR3 loop reads CASSYSMAPTSGTGEQFF. The CDR3 nucleotides read TGTGCCAGCAGTTACTCGATGGCCCCGACTAGCGGGACGGGTGAGCAGTTCTTC.

The rearrangement links TRBV20-1 to TRBJ2-3; unclear D gene. Germline V gives CDR1 DFQATT, CDR2 SNEGSKA (reference sequence). The CDR3 contains 11 residues. Trimming removed 6 bases at V and 3 bases at J, with 7 bases between. For the CDR3, the DNA is TGCAGTGCGCCTAGAACAGATACGCAGTATTTT. This translates into CSAPRTDTQYF.

The V call is TRBV7-9, the J call TRBJ2-4; TRBD2 might be the D (5 bases). This CDR3 has 13 residues. Trimming took off 7 bases at V and 1 base at J, with 8 bases between the two ends. CDR1 is SEHNR and CDR2 is FQNEAQ in the germline V gene (reference sequence). CDR3 in amino acids: CASTGNAKNIQYF. In DNA form, the CDR3 reads TGTGCCAGCACCGGGAATGCCAAAAACATTCAGTACTTC.

The chain employs TRBV3-1 and TRBJ2-1, with a weak D call TRBD2 (5 bases). Germline lookup yields CDR1 LGHDT and CDR2 YNNKEL (reference sequence). V shed 7 bases and J shed 1 base, with 14 bases lying between them. The CDR3 loop spans 15 amino acids. In DNA form, the CDR3 reads TGTGCCAGCACCCAGCGGACTTCATCCTACAATGAGCAGTTCTTC. Its protein product is CASTQRTSSYNEQFF.

This chain connects TRBV6-2 or TRBV6-3 to TRBJ2-1; 12 bases are a match to TRBD2. V was clipped by 2 bases and J by 12 bases; unmatched bases: 11. From germline, CDR1 is MNHEY and CDR2 SVGEGT. This CDR3 is 16 amino acids long. This CDR3 is CASSYPSTSGRMRQFF. The DNA of the CDR3 is TGTGCCAGCAGTTACCCCTCGACTAGCGGGAGAATGCGGCAGTTCTTC.

The V and J genes are TRBV27 and TRBJ2-1, with TRBD2 matching 8 bases. Germline CDR1 is MNHEY and CDR2 is SMNVEV (reference sequence). Trimming at V came to 10 bases and at J to 10 bases, leaving 12 bases not matched to a gene. This CDR3 contains 13 residues. CDR3 sequence (DNA): TGTGCCACTCAGAACCTGGGACTAGTCGAGCAGTTCTTC. Encoded protein: CATQNLGLVEQFF.

This chain uses TRBV20-1 with TRBJ2-1, with D possibly matching TRBD1 (6 bases). Trimming removed 8 bases from V and 3 bases from J, with 14 bases in between. CDR3 length: 13 amino acids. CDR1 and CDR2 from the germline V gene are DFQATT and SNEGSKA (reference sequence). The CDR3 region is CSLTGKSYNEQFF. CDR3 in DNA: TGCAGTCTGACAGGAAAAAGCTACAATGAGCAGTTCTTC.

This sequence joins TRBV29-1 and TRBJ2-1; D is uncertain. Deletions cut 2 bases from V and 4 bases from J, with 6 bases between. The CDR3 contains 12 residues. Germline V CDR1 and CDR2: SQVTM, ANQGSEA. CDR3 coding DNA: TGCAGCGTTGAACGTAGTTACAATGAGCAGTTCTTC. The encoded protein is CSVERSYNEQFF.

The genes are TRBV5-1 and TRBJ2-1, with 8 positions matching TRBD2. V gave up 6 bases and J gave up 3 bases; unmatched junction bases: 8. CDR3 length: 15 amino acids. In germline, CDR1 is SGHRS, CDR2 YFSETQ. The CDR3 loop is CASIKREGLYNEQFF. The DNA of the CDR3 is TGCGCCAGCATAAAACGGGAGGGCCTCTACAATGAGCAGTTCTTC.

This clonotype was picked up a small number of times. The CDR3 protein is CAIRGEARYNEQFF. The DNA of the CDR3 is TGTGCCATCAGAGGGGAGGCCCGGTACAATGAGCAGTTCTTC. The J gene is TRBJ2-1, the V gene TRBV10-3; tentative D call: TRBD2 (6 bases). The CDR3 consists of 14 residues. V lost 6 bases and J 4 bases, leaving 13 bases between the germline ends. Germline-derived CDR1 and CDR2 are ENHRY and SYGVKD.

This clonotype has more than one count but fewer than ten. The gene calls are TRBV10-1 and TRBJ2-2; D ambiguous. Germline V gives CDR1 WNHNN, CDR2 SYGVQD (reference sequence). The CDR3 contains 14 residues. V shed 6 bases and J shed 0 bases, with 8 bases lying between them. The CDR3 reads CASRAAANTGELFF. CDR3 nucleotides: TGCGCCAGCAGGGCGGCGGCGAACACCGGGGAGCTGTTTTTT.

The gene calls are TRBV10-3 and TRBJ1-6, with a possible D match to TRBD1 (5 bases). This CDR3 has 12 residues. The germline gives CDR1 ENHRY, CDR2 SYGVKD. With 6 bases removed from V and 8 bases from J, the gap between germline ends came to 8 bases. CDR3 DNA sequence: TGTGCCATCAGCGGACATCATTCACCCCTCCACTTT. It specifies CAISGHHSPLHF.

This clonotype occurred a few times. This rearrangement joins TRBV5-1 to TRBJ2-3; 7 nucleotides agree with TRBD1. CDR1 is SGHRS, CDR2 YFSETQ, per germline. The CDR3 length is 14 residues. J gave up 3 bases and V 5 bases, and 6 bases lay outside the gene matches. The CDR3 coding sequence is TGCGCCAGCAGACGACAGGGACCTACAGATACGCAGTATTTT. This sequence encodes CASRRQGPTDTQYF.

The gene calls are TRBV4-1 and TRBJ2-7; D not certain. The germline V gene encodes CDR1 MGHRA and CDR2 YSYEKL. V gave up 0 bases and J gave up 0 bases, with 15 bases separating them. The CDR3 covers 17 residues. The CDR3 coding sequence is TGCGCCAGCAGCCAAGAGGATCCGGACCGAGGCTCCTACGAGCAGTACTTC. Its translation: CASSQEDPDRGSYEQYF.

This clonotype was observed a few times. The gene calls are TRBV10-3 and TRBJ2-5, with D uncertain. The V and J ends lost 6 bases and 5 bases respectively, with 10 bases between them. The V gene's germline CDR1 is ENHRY and CDR2 SYGVKD. The CDR3 is 12 amino acids. CDR3 loop: CAIRGSGETQYF. For the CDR3, the DNA is TGTGCCATCAGAGGTTCTGGGGAGACCCAGTACTTC.

This clonotype was counted only a few times. CDR3 sequence reads: CASARLAGGDTQYF. CDR3 sequence (DNA): TGTGCCAGCGCGAGACTAGCGGGAGGAGATACGCAGTATTTT. J is TRBJ2-3 and V is TRBV3-1, with 13 bases identical to TRBD2. The J segment lost 5 bases and the V segment lost 8 bases, leaving 4 bases of the junction unmatched. The CDR3 runs 14 residues. Germline assignment: CDR1 LGHDT and CDR2 YNNKEL (reference sequence).

V and J are TRBV4-3 and TRBJ2-6; D call uncertain. The length of the CDR3 is 15 residues. With 1 base removed from V and 3 bases from J, the gap between germline ends came to 7 bases. Per germline, CDR1 LGHNA and CDR2 YSLEER. The CDR3 coding sequence is TGCGCCAGCAGCCAAGGGTTTCGTGGGGCCAACGTCCTGACTTTC. Amino acids: CASSQGFRGANVLTF.

This clonotype occurred many times. This rearrangement joins TRBV5-1 to TRBJ2-4, with D unresolved. V lost 1 base, J lost 3 bases, and 14 bases lay in between. The CDR3 runs 16 residues. Per the germline V gene, CDR1 is SGHRS and CDR2 is YFSETQ. CDR3 coding DNA: TGCGCCAGCAGCTTGTCCGCCGGTAACGGCAAAAACATTCAGTACTTC. Its translation is CASSLSAGNGKNIQYF.

This chain joins TRBV18 and TRBJ2-1, with D possibly being TRBD1 (5 bases). The CDR3 totals 16 residues. Germline CDR1 is KGHSH and CDR2 is LQKENI. V lost 0 bases and J lost 7, with 16 bases in between. CDR3 sequence (DNA): TGTGCCAGCTCACCACCGATCCCAGGGCCCGGTAATGAGCAGTTCTTC. Translation gives CASSPPIPGPGNEQFF.

This clonotype occurred a few times. The V call is TRBV11-2, the J call TRBJ2-1; possible D gene TRBD2, 6 bases. Per the germline V gene, CDR1 is SGHAT and CDR2 is FQNNGV. The CDR3 extends over 15 amino acids. The V end was cut by 4 bases, the J end by 9 bases, with 19 bases between. In nucleotides, the CDR3 is TGTGCCAGCAGCTCGATAGCGGAGCGCGTAGGTGAGCAGTTCTTC. Protein sequence: CASSSIAERVGEQFF.

This chain uses TRBV4-1 with TRBJ2-3; possible D gene TRBD2, 5 bases. The CDR3 totals 12 residues. Germline-derived CDR1 and CDR2 are MGHRA and YSYEKL. Between the trimmed V and J ends, which lost 3 bases and 5 bases, there was a span of 6 bases. The CDR3 loop reads CASSHRGDTQYF. CDR3 bases: TGCGCCAGCAGCCACCGGGGAGATACGCAGTATTTT.

The CDR3 bases are TGCGCCAGCAGCCAAGAAGGGGGAGCTAGCGGGTACAATGAGCAGTTCTTC. It codes for CASSQEGGASGYNEQFF. V is TRBV4-1 and J is TRBJ2-1; 8 nucleotides agree with TRBD2. The CDR3 is made up of 17 amino acids. The V and J ends lost 0 bases and 4 bases, in that order; junction bases with no gene match: 8. CDR1 and CDR2 from the germline V gene are MGHRA and YSYEKL.

This clonotype was observed a few times. The rearrangement uses TRBV9 and TRBJ1-2; 7 bases line up with TRBD1. V shed 0 bases, J shed 5 bases, and the junction held 10 bases outside the gene matches. The CDR3 extends over 16 amino acids. Germline V gene data show CDR1 as SGDLS and CDR2 as YYNGEE. The CDR3 region has the DNA TGTGCCAGCAGCGTAGATCTGAGACAGGGTCGGTATGGCTACACCTTC. It is translated as CASSVDLRQGRYGYTF.